This entry lists 28 T cell receptor beta chains sequenced from one sample in a study of identical twins. TCRdb fed the 5' RACE reads into MiXCR, producing one record per CDR3 protein. This sample has 500,000 to 700,000 distinct CDR3 sequences, with around 7.4% found just once. These records were also assigned to another study, of yellow fever vaccine responses in identical twins.

The sample was PBMCs. The receptors were sampled from a woman aged 18-29 years in good health.

This clonotype has more than one count but fewer than ten. V gene TRBV25-1 combines with J gene TRBJ2-3; 8 positions agree with TRBD1. CDR1 is MGHDK, CDR2 SYGVNS, per germline. The CDR3 consists of 17 residues. After removal of 3 bases from V and 2 bases from J, the junction contained 10 bases not matched to a gene. In DNA form, the CDR3 reads TGTGCCAGCAGTGACCCCGGATCGACAGGGGTCACAGATACGCAGTATTTT. Amino acid sequence: CASSDPGSTGVTDTQYF.

In this sample, this clonotype turned up many times. The gene calls are TRBV5-1 and TRBJ2-7, with 7 positions matching TRBD1. The CDR3 totals 15 residues. The junction had 6 bases not matched to a gene; V was cut back by 0 bases and J by 3 bases. Germline assignment: CDR1 SGHRS and CDR2 YFSETQ. For the CDR3, the DNA is TGCGCCAGCAGCTTGGCGCCAGGGGGAATCTACGAGCAGTACGTC. It yields the protein CASSLAPGGIYEQYV.

V gene TRBV2 combines with J gene TRBJ2-5; TRBD2 aligns across 7 bases. V shed 7 bases and J 5 bases; nucleotides not matched to a gene: 13. Germline V gene data show CDR1 as SNHLY and CDR2 as FYNNEI. This CDR3 has 15 residues. CDR3 sequence: CASTAAGVGRETQYF. As DNA, the CDR3 is TGTGCCAGCACCGCTGCGGGGGTTGGTCGGGAGACCCAGTACTTC.

This clonotype was counted only a few times. The CDR3 coding sequence is TGTGCCAGCAGCACAAGCTACAATGAGCAGTTCTTC. Translation gives CASSTSYNEQFF. This chain connects TRBV7-8 to TRBJ2-1; no definite D call. V was cut by 5 bases and J by 3 bases, with 5 bases left in between. The germline CDR1 and CDR2 sequences are SGHVS and FQNEAQ. The CDR3 totals 12 residues.

V usage is TRBV4-1 and J usage is TRBJ2-1; TRBD2 matches 10 bases. The CDR3 consists of 16 residues. V was clipped by 6 bases and J by 2 bases; unmatched bases: 7. Germline assignment: CDR1 MGHRA and CDR2 YSYEKL. CDR3 protein: CASSPFSGGTYNEQFF. CDR3 in DNA: TGCGCCAGCAGTCCATTTAGCGGGGGGACCTACAATGAGCAGTTCTTC.

This clonotype occurred many times. This chain uses TRBV4-2 with TRBJ2-3; 7 bases fit TRBD2. Losses at the gene ends were 10 bases for V and 2 bases for J; bases not matched to a gene: 9. The CDR3 covers 14 residues. Looked up from germline, CDR1 is LGHNA and CDR2 is YNFKEQ. CDR3 coding DNA: TGTGCCAATACGAGCGGGGCCACCACAGATACGCAGTATTTT. Amino acids: CANTSGATTDTQYF.

The genes are TRBV27 and TRBJ2-1; D ambiguous. Trimming removed 5 bases at V and 0 bases at J, with 11 bases between. CDR1 is MNHEY, CDR2 SMNVEV, per germline (reference sequence). This CDR3 is built from 15 residues. The CDR3 DNA follows: TGTGCCAGCAGTGTGGTCAGACGCTCCTACAATGAGCAGTTCTTC. It encodes CASSVVRRSYNEQFF.

The J gene is TRBJ2-5, the V gene TRBV12-5; D unresolved. The CDR3 is 12 residues long. Germline V gives CDR1 LGHNT, CDR2 FRNRAP. V was clipped by 4 bases and J by 3 bases, with 6 bases between them. CDR3 loop: CASGSPEETQYF. As DNA, the CDR3 is TGTGCTAGTGGTTCGCCAGAAGAGACCCAGTACTTC. The full variable domain, in which reference TRBV12-5 and TRBJ2-5 provide the parts outside the CDR3, is DARVTQTPRHKVTEMGQEVTMRCQPILGHNTVFWYRQTMMQGLELLAYFRNRAPLDDSGMPKDRFSAEMPDATLATLKIQPSEPRDSAVYFCASGSPEETQYFGPGTRLLVL.

In this sample, this clonotype turned up many times. The J gene is TRBJ2-5, the V gene TRBV27, with 12 bases identical to TRBD2. Germline V gene sequence: CDR1 MNHEY, CDR2 SMNVEV (reference sequence). This CDR3 is built from 17 residues. The J segment lost 1 base and the V segment lost 5 bases, leaving 8 bases of the junction unmatched. Here the CDR3 reads CASSPRLAGALQETQYF. The CDR3 nucleotides read TGTGCCAGCAGTCCCCGACTAGCGGGAGCCCTCCAAGAGACCCAGTACTTC.

This clonotype has at least ten counts. V is TRBV5-6 and J is TRBJ2-1; 8 nucleotides line up with TRBD1. CDR1 SGHDT and CDR2 YYEEEE come from the germline V gene. The length of the CDR3 is 16 residues. J was trimmed by 1 base and V by 4 bases; bases with no gene match: 7. DNA of the CDR3: TGTGCCAGCAGCACACGGACAGGGCGGTCCTACAATGAGCAGTTCTTC. Its protein is CASSTRTGRSYNEQFF.

This clonotype was found a few times. The gene calls are TRBV7-2 and TRBJ2-5, with TRBD2 identical over 8 bases. CDR3 length equals 15 residues. Germline V CDR1 and CDR2: SGHTA, FQGNSA. V was pared by 5 bases and J by 5 bases, with 10 bases of the junction left unmatched. CDR3 loop: CASSQFISSGETQYF. The CDR3 region has the DNA TGTGCCAGCAGCCAGTTCATCTCTAGCGGGGAGACCCAGTACTTC.

A few counts support this clonotype. The gene calls are TRBV20-1 and TRBJ2-1; TRBD2 agrees at 13 bases. The CDR3 length is 16 residues. V dropped 5 bases and J dropped 2; count of bases not matched to a gene: 6. Germline V gene sequence: CDR1 DFQATT, CDR2 SNEGSKA (reference sequence). This CDR3 reads CSAPGLAGVTYNEQFF. The CDR3 nucleotides are TGCAGTGCTCCCGGACTAGCGGGGGTCACCTACAATGAGCAGTTCTTC.

Only a few counts were recorded for this clonotype. The chain combines TRBV27 with TRBJ2-7; D may be TRBD2 (7 bases). Germline CDR1 reads MNHEY; CDR2 reads SMNVEV (reference sequence). Trimming removed 5 bases from V and 0 bases from J, with 14 bases in between. The length of the CDR3 is 15 residues. The CDR3 DNA reads TGTGCCAGCAGTGCGGGGGCGGGTCCCTCCTACGAGCAGTACTTC. It translates to CASSAGAGPSYEQYF.

The gene calls are TRBV4-1 and TRBJ1-2; TRBD1 agrees at 7 bases. Losses at the gene ends were 0 bases for V and 8 bases for J; bases not matched to a gene: 12. CDR3 size: 16 residues. Per germline, CDR1 MGHRA and CDR2 YSYEKL. The DNA of the CDR3 is TGCGCCAGCAGCCAAGACAGGGGGATGTCTCTCGACGGCTACACCTTC. Its translation is CASSQDRGMSLDGYTF.

The sample holds a few counts of this clonotype. The chain combines TRBV9 with TRBJ1-2, with 7 bases identical to TRBD1. Germline lookup yields CDR1 SGDLS and CDR2 YYNGEE. The CDR3 has 15 amino acids. Trimming took 4 bases from V and 1 from J; bases not matched to a gene: 7. This CDR3 is CASSSRRDSNYGYTF. For the CDR3, the DNA is TGTGCCAGCAGCTCCCGCCGGGACAGTAACTATGGCTACACCTTC.

V is TRBV7-2 and J is TRBJ2-2; D gene uncertain. Germline lookup yields CDR1 SGHTA and CDR2 FQGNSA. V was trimmed by 5 bases and J by 4 bases, leaving 17 bases between them. CDR3 length: 16 amino acids. As DNA, the CDR3 is TGTGCCAGCAGCCCCCGCCGTCCAGTTGCCACCGGGGAGCTGTTTTTT. Translated: CASSPRRPVATGELFF.

V gene TRBV7-1 combines with J gene TRBJ2-7; D unclear. TRBV7-1 carries the ORF label, with uncertain function. V lost 11 bases to trimming and J lost 2 bases, with 1 base between them. This CDR3 region has 8 residues. CDR3 sequence reads: CAPYEQYV. The CDR3 coding sequence is TGTGCCCCCTACGAGCAGTACGTC.

Only a few counts were recorded for this clonotype. The rearrangement links TRBV11-2 to TRBJ2-4; 9 bases align to TRBD1. This CDR3 is 14 amino acids long. Germline CDR1 SGHAT, CDR2 FQNNGV. With 3 bases clipped from V and 7 bases from J, the junction kept 4 bases outside the gene matches. CDR3 region: CASSLGQGLNIQYF. CDR3 DNA: TGTGCCAGCAGCTTGGGACAGGGACTCAACATTCAGTACTTC.

This clonotype was detected only a few times. The CDR3 nucleotides are TGTGCCAGCGGTAGCGGGGGGGCCCACAATGAGCAGTTCTTC. Its protein product is CASGSGGAHNEQFF. The rearrangement joins TRBV12-3 or TRBV12-4 to TRBJ2-1, with 11 bases fitting TRBD2. Trimming removed 8 bases from V and 5 bases from J; junction bases left unmatched: 5. There are 14 residues in the CDR3.

This clonotype was recorded many times. V gene TRBV14 combines with J gene TRBJ2-1, with D uncertain. The germline V gene encodes CDR1 SGHDN and CDR2 FVKESK. The CDR3 is made up of 14 amino acids. Trimming pared 5 bases from V and 0 bases from J, leaving 8 bases between. CDR3 bases: TGTGCCAGCAGCAGTCCCGGCTCCTACAATGAGCAGTTCTTC. Protein: CASSSPGSYNEQFF.

This clonotype was seen only a few times. V gene TRBV27 combines with J gene TRBJ1-5; 7 bases are shared with TRBD1. This CDR3 spans 15 amino acids. V lost 6 bases to trimming and J lost 6 bases; unmatched junction nucleotides: 11. Germline V lookup: CDR1 MNHEY, CDR2 SMNVEV (reference sequence). The CDR3 loop reads CASSLMATGVQPQHF. The CDR3 bases are TGTGCCAGCAGCTTAATGGCCACAGGGGTTCAGCCCCAGCATTTT.

The CDR3 loop reads CASSLAASGSPYTDTQYF. For the CDR3, the DNA is TGCGCCAGCAGCTTGGCCGCTAGCGGGAGCCCTTACACAGATACGCAGTATTTT. The chain links TRBV5-1 to TRBJ2-3; 10 bases agree with TRBD2. The germline CDR1 and CDR2 sequences are SGHRS and YFSETQ. This CDR3 comprises 18 residues. V lost 0 bases, J lost 2 bases, and 9 bases stayed unmatched.

This sequence joins TRBV20-1 and TRBJ2-1; no clear D. The V end lost 1 base, the J end lost 4 bases, and 11 bases lay between the germline ends. The CDR3 runs 14 residues. Germline CDR1 is DFQATT and CDR2 is SNEGSKA (reference sequence). The CDR3 region is CSARAQAHYNEQFF. The CDR3 nucleotides are TGCAGTGCTAGAGCCCAGGCCCATTACAATGAGCAGTTCTTC.

The chain links TRBV5-1 to TRBJ1-1, with D tentatively TRBD1 (6 bases). The CDR3 is made up of 14 amino acids. CDR1 and CDR2 from the germline V gene are SGHRS and YFSETQ. The V gene lost 1 base and the J gene lost 4 bases, with 11 bases spanning the gap. CDR3 amino acids: CASSLYRAGTEAFF. CDR3 bases: TGCGCCAGCAGCTTGTACAGGGCGGGCACTGAAGCTTTCTTT.

This clonotype was seen more than once but under ten times. The chain has TRBV29-1 and TRBJ2-1, with a tentative D call TRBD2 (6 bases). Trimming removed 4 bases from V and 8 bases from J, with 18 bases in between. Germline assignment: CDR1 SQVTM and CDR2 ANQGSEA. The CDR3 loop spans 14 amino acids. This chain's CDR3 is CSVGSSGGAYEQFF. Written as DNA, the CDR3 is TGCAGCGTTGGAAGTAGTGGAGGGGCCTATGAGCAGTTCTTC.

This chain joins TRBV24-1 and TRBJ1-1; D call uncertain. Germline V gene sequence: CDR1 KGHDR, CDR2 SFDVKD. The CDR3 totals 13 residues. Trimming left V 4 bases short and J 6 bases short, with 11 bases between. The CDR3 spells CATSEPGRSEAFF. Written as DNA, the CDR3 is TGTGCCACCAGTGAACCAGGACGGTCTGAAGCTTTCTTT.

At least ten counts were recorded for this clonotype. The gene calls are TRBV7-8 and TRBJ2-1; D is possibly TRBD2 (5 bases). Trimming stripped 7 bases from V and 8 bases from J, with 12 bases between. The CDR3 covers 12 residues. The germline V gene encodes CDR1 SGHVS and CDR2 FQNEAQ. In DNA, the CDR3 is TGTGCCAGCACCCCCTCCGGGGATGAGCAGTTCTTC. Its protein product is CASTPSGDEQFF.

This clonotype was seen more than once but under ten times. The gene calls are TRBV11-2 and TRBJ2-7; D possibly uses TRBD1 or TRBD2 (6 bases each). This CDR3 region has 18 residues. CDR1 and CDR2 (germline): SGHAT, FQNNGV. Between the trimmed V and J ends, which lost 8 bases and 0 bases, there was a span of 26 bases. This CDR3 is CASGTPQGPLVSSYEQYV. For the CDR3, the DNA is TGTGCCAGCGGGACTCCACAGGGTCCACTAGTCTCCTCCTACGAGCAGTACGTC.